This TCR beta chain comes out of a study of graft-versus-host responses after intestinal transplantation. Worth noting for this clone: Its target is unknown.

Sequencing used immunoSEQ multiplex PCR; TCRdb keeps in-frame clones, though not all of them. Among 90,000 to 120,000 clones, roughly 86% were seen once, and the ten largest hold roughly 0.71%. The sequence was obtained from a human donor who was the organ donor for an intestinal transplant. Sequences were derived from unstimulated CD4+ T cells sorted from spleen or lymph node cells, sampled before transplant.

CDR3 bases: TGTGCCAGCAGCGTAGCCCGATCGGAGACCCAGTACTTC. Its translation: CASSVARSETQYF. The rearrangement uses TRBV9 and TRBJ2-5, with D unclear. The germline CDR1 and CDR2 sequences are SGDLS and YYNGEE. V gave up 0 bases and J gave up 5 bases, with 8 bases separating them. The length of the CDR3 is 13 residues.